These T cell receptor beta chains were read from a single sample in a study of blood T cell repertoires in COVID-19. Only in-frame clones appear in the TCRdb table, and some are missing; sequencing was by immunoSEQ multiplex PCR. The table shows about 58,000 clones, with 60% to 85% occurring only once. Sequencing input: peripheral blood. The receptor set was obtained from a human donor in a cohort sampled during active COVID-19. The conserved cysteine and the conserved F or W are not part of the CDR3 here.

J: TRBJ2-7
V: TRBV7-2
length: 14
CDR3: ASSLWWGLETYEQY

J: TRBJ2-5
V: TRBV6-5
length: 13
CDR3: ASSRDRSFQETQY

J: TRBJ1-1
V: TRBV29-1
length: 11
CDR3: SVEVGGHTEAF

J: TRBJ1-3
V: TRBV19
length: 13
CDR3: ASSITAFSGNTIY

J: TRBJ1-2
V: TRBV3-1/TRBV3-2
length: 13
CDR3: ASSPTSGARGSYT

J: TRBJ2-7
V: TRBV18
length: 12
CDR3: ASSPIGRGNEQY

J: TRBJ2-6
V: TRBV12-2
length: 19
CDR3: ASRSRGWAGGTSSGANVLT

J: TRBJ2-1
V: TRBV7-8
length: 12
CDR3: ASSPSGIGFEQF

J: TRBJ1-5
V: TRBV19
length: 16
CDR3: ASSIGGQDSGSNQPQH

J: TRBJ2-7
V: TRBV27
length: 11
CDR3: ASSLGGGHEQY

J: TRBJ2-3
V: TRBV9
length: 13
CDR3: ASNRAGGDTDTQY

J: TRBJ2-7
V: TRBV10-2
length: 13
CDR3: ASSVLWGERDEQY

J: TRBJ1-2
V: TRBV18
length: 10
CDR3: ASSSLQGTDT

J: TRBJ1-3
V: TRBV7-9
length: 15
CDR3: ASSLVGPVLSGNTIY